The 23 T cell receptor beta chains given below trace back to one sample, sequenced in a study of shared clonotypes between healthy human individuals. TCRdb's copy holds only in-frame clones and misses some; the assay was immunoSEQ multiplex PCR. This table has about 470,000 clones, around 79% appearing once. The sequencing sample was made of PBMCs. The receptors originated from a woman between 40 and 50 years old in good health. Some clones in this sample may be carry-over from other donors' samples.

The CDR3 DNA reads as TGTGCCAGCAGCTTAGGGGCAGGGGGTGATGGCTACACCTTC. Its protein is CASSLGAGGDGYTF. The V and J genes are TRBV11-2 and TRBJ1-2; 7 nucleotides agree with TRBD1. Germline trimming cut 1 base from V and 6 bases from J; bases unmatched to any gene: 5. Germline CDR1 and CDR2: SGHAT and FQNNGV. The CDR3 extends over 14 amino acids.

The V call is TRBV12-1, the J call TRBJ2-7; TRBD2 reflects the table's D call only, with no check against the DNA. TRBV12-1 is a pseudogene locus. This CDR3 spans 16 amino acids. The CDR3 DNA is TGTGCCAGCAGCTTTGTGTTAAGCGGGAGGTCCTACGAGCAGTACTTC. This encodes CASSFVLSGRSYEQYF.

This rearrangement joins TRBV10-3 to TRBJ1-1; 7 nucleotides align to TRBD1. Germline lookup yields CDR1 ENHRY and CDR2 SYGVKD. With V trimmed by 6 bases and J by 1 base, 5 bases remained unmatched. The CDR3 length is 14 residues. For the CDR3, the DNA is TGTGCCATCAGGCGACAGGGAGCGAACACTGAAGCTTTCTTT. It yields the protein CAIRRQGANTEAFF.

This chain joins TRBV2 and TRBJ2-3; 11 bases agree with TRBD2. The germline CDR1 and CDR2 sequences are SNHLY and FYNNEI. The CDR3 has 17 residues. With 7 bases clipped from V and 0 bases from J, the junction kept 9 bases outside the gene matches. The CDR3 is CASKRTSGPTSTDTQYF. DNA for the CDR3: TGTGCCAGCAAACGGACTAGCGGGCCTACTAGCACAGATACGCAGTATTTT.

The chain recombines TRBV28 with TRBJ2-2; TRBD2 matches 7 bases. V trimming: 3 bases; J trimming: 5 bases; junction bases outside the gene matches: 9. The germline V gene encodes CDR1 MDHEN and CDR2 SYDVKM. This CDR3 spans 16 amino acids. CDR3 loop: CASSFSGEGRTGELFF. Written as DNA, the CDR3 is TGTGCCAGCAGTTTTTCTGGGGAGGGGAGAACCGGGGAGCTGTTTTTT. Complete variable domain (other parts from reference TRBV28 and TRBJ2-2): DVKVTQSSRYLVKRTGEKVFLECVQDMDHENMFWYRQDPGLGLRLIYFSYDVKMKEKGDIPEGYSVSREKKERFSLILESASTNQTSMYLCASSFSGEGRTGELFFGEGSRLTVL.

This clone has just a few counts. This chain connects TRBV29-1 to TRBJ1-1; D ambiguous. Germline assignment: CDR1 SQVTM and CDR2 ANQGSEA. The CDR3 loop spans 12 amino acids. With 3 bases removed from V and 4 bases from J, the gap between germline ends came to 9 bases. DNA for the CDR3: TGCAGCGTTGACTCTCCGACCACTGAAGCTTTCTTT. Translation: CSVDSPTTEAFF.

The chain is built from TRBV28 and TRBJ1-6, with 9 bases lining up with TRBD1. Germline CDR1 MDHEN, CDR2 SYDVKM. The CDR3 spans 15 residues. J gave up 11 bases and V 6 bases, and 11 bases lay outside the gene matches. This chain's CDR3 is CASSPRDRDAPPLHF. CDR3 in DNA: TGTGCCAGCAGCCCCCGGGACAGGGACGCCCCACCCCTCCACTTT.

The CDR3 here is CASSPTGAGEQYF. As DNA, the CDR3 is TGTGCCAGCAGCCCAACAGGGGCCGGGGAGCAGTACTTC. The V call is TRBV11-2, the J call TRBJ2-5; 7 bases line up with TRBD1. Trimming took 5 bases from V and 11 from J; bases not matched to a gene: 11. This CDR3 spans 13 amino acids. Germline values: CDR1 SGHAT, CDR2 FQNNGV.

This clone was counted a single time. The chain is built from TRBV7-8 and TRBJ1-3; a weak D match, TRBD1 (5 bases). Germline V lookup: CDR1 SGHVS, CDR2 FQNEAQ. The CDR3 extends over 16 amino acids. V dropped 2 bases and J dropped 6 bases, with 17 bases sitting between them. The CDR3 sequence: CASSLFRTLGENTIYF. The CDR3, as DNA: TGTGCCAGCAGCTTATTTCGGACACTGGGTGAAAACACCATATATTTT.

This rearrangement joins TRBV7-2 to TRBJ1-5; D possibly corresponds to TRBD1 (6 bases). This CDR3 is built from 14 residues. V gave up 1 base and J gave up 8 bases, with 12 bases separating them. The germline gives CDR1 SGHTA, CDR2 FQGNSA. The CDR3 protein is CASSLVVGGEPQHF. For the CDR3, the DNA is TGTGCCAGCAGCTTAGTCGTAGGGGGGGAGCCCCAGCATTTT.

This clone has just one count. The chain is built from TRBV30 and TRBJ2-1, with D unclear. This CDR3 region has 10 residues. Trimming pared 8 bases from V and 4 bases from J, leaving 6 bases between. The germline CDR1 and CDR2 sequences are GTSNPN and SVGIG (reference sequence). The CDR3 sequence: CARGYNEQFF. The CDR3 DNA reads TGTGCCCGAGGATACAATGAGCAGTTCTTC.

The chain carries TRBV29-1 and TRBJ1-2; tentative D call: TRBD1 (6 bases). CDR3 length: 11 residues. V was shortened by 7 bases and J by 4 bases, with 10 bases between the two germline ends. Germline-derived CDR1 and CDR2 are SQVTM and ANQGSEA. CDR3 protein: CSAAQGYGYTF. The CDR3 region has the DNA TGCAGCGCGGCACAGGGCTATGGCTACACCTTC.

This chain joins TRBV30 and TRBJ1-4; perhaps TRBD1 as D (5 bases). The V gene lost 4 bases and the J gene lost 8 bases, with 14 bases spanning the gap. The CDR3 contains 13 residues. The V gene's germline CDR1 is GTSNPN and CDR2 SVGIG (reference sequence). For the CDR3, the DNA is TGTGCCTGGAACAAGGGGCTATGGGAAAAACTGTTTTTT. It codes for CAWNKGLWEKLFF.

This chain links TRBV7-3 with TRBJ2-3; 7 bases match TRBD2. CDR1 is SGHTA and CDR2 is FQGTGA in the germline V gene. Unmatched junction bases numbered 5, after V lost 1 base and J lost 4 bases. The length of the CDR3 is 15 residues. CDR3 in amino acids: CASSLMGGSPDTQYF. In nucleotides, the CDR3 is TGTGCCAGCAGCTTAATGGGCGGGAGCCCAGATACGCAGTATTTT.

This clone was counted once. This chain joins TRBV7-2 and TRBJ2-6; TRBD1 or TRBD2 may be the D gene (5 bases each). Trimming shortened V by 5 bases and J by 4 bases, and 18 bases separated the two germline ends. Germline V gene lookup returns CDR1 SGHTA and CDR2 FQGNSA. This CDR3 has 17 amino acids. CDR3 sequence reads: CASSPPAGRVGANVLTF. DNA of the CDR3: TGTGCCAGCAGCCCACCAGCAGGGAGAGTAGGGGCCAACGTCCTGACTTTC.

Only a few counts were recorded for this clone. The chain carries TRBV4-1 and TRBJ2-1; TRBD2 matches at 11 bases. Germline trimming cut 4 bases from V and 4 bases from J; bases unmatched to any gene: 6. Germline lookup yields CDR1 MGHRA and CDR2 YSYEKL. The CDR3 covers 16 residues. CDR3 in DNA: TGCGCCAGCAGCCGACTAGCGGGGACCCCGTACAATGAGCAGTTCTTC. The encoded protein is CASSRLAGTPYNEQFF.

The rearrangement uses TRBV29-1 and TRBJ2-3; D gene unclear. The CDR3 sequence is 13 residues long. Deletions cut 3 bases from V and 2 bases from J, with 9 bases between. Germline V gene sequence: CDR1 SQVTM, CDR2 ANQGSEA. DNA for the CDR3: TGCAGCGTTGAGGTCCAAAACACAGATACGCAGTATTTT. Translation: CSVEVQNTDTQYF.

The gene calls are TRBV2 and TRBJ1-1, with D hard to call. Per germline, CDR1 SNHLY and CDR2 FYNNEI. This CDR3 has 14 amino acids. V lost 2 bases to trimming and J lost 5 bases, with 12 bases between them. This CDR3 is CASSESVGITEAFF. CDR3 DNA sequence: TGTGCCAGCAGTGAATCTGTGGGGATAACTGAAGCTTTCTTT.

V usage is TRBV11-1 and J usage is TRBJ2-7, with D perhaps matching TRBD2 (5 bases). Germline-derived CDR1 and CDR2 are SGHAT and FQDESV (reference sequence). V gave up 3 bases and J gave up 2 bases, with 14 bases separating them. CDR3 length: 15 residues. In DNA, the CDR3 is TGTGCCAGCAGCTTCGGACCGGGAAGAACCTACGAGCAGTACTTC. Its translation is CASSFGPGRTYEQYF.

The chain recombines TRBV19 with TRBJ1-3; no firm D call. The V end was cut by 4 bases, the J end by 0 bases, with 13 bases between. From germline, CDR1 is LNHDA and CDR2 SQIVND (reference sequence). The CDR3 runs 16 residues. This chain's CDR3 is CASSTPGTNSGNTIYF. CDR3 in DNA: TGTGCCAGTAGTACTCCGGGCACAAACTCTGGAAACACCATATATTTT.

The CDR3 loop reads CASSLGTGGQETQYF. CDR3 sequence (DNA): TGTGCCAGCAGCCTCGGGACAGGGGGGCAAGAGACCCAGTACTTC. The rearrangement joins TRBV9 to TRBJ2-5, with TRBD1 matching 11 bases. CDR3 length equals 15 residues. Germline V CDR1 and CDR2: SGDLS, YYNGEE. V was clipped by 4 bases and J by 2 bases; unmatched bases: 4.

The J gene is TRBJ2-7, the V gene TRBV5-4; 11 nucleotides match TRBD1. This CDR3 has 15 residues. Germline CDR1 is SGHNT and CDR2 is YYREEE (reference sequence). Trimming cost V 5 bases and J 5 bases; bases outside gene matches: 9. The CDR3 spells CASSDARDRGDEQYF. Written as DNA, the CDR3 is TGTGCCAGCAGTGACGCCCGGGACAGGGGGGACGAGCAGTACTTC.

V and J are TRBV10-3 and TRBJ2-2; D remains unclear. V lost 0 bases, J lost 1 base, and 9 bases lay in between. The germline gives CDR1 ENHRY, CDR2 SYGVKD. CDR3 length: 16 amino acids. CDR3 region: CAISESATMNTGELFF. CDR3 DNA sequence: TGTGCCATCAGTGAGTCGGCAACAATGAACACCGGGGAGCTGTTTTTT.